This T cell receptor beta chain appears in the sequencing data of a study of T cells after yellow fever vaccination. The germline CDR1 and CDR2 sequences are SEHNR and FQNEAQ (reference sequence). This CDR3 comprises 15 residues. V dropped 2 bases and J dropped 6 bases, with 13 bases sitting between them. Study-wide results and caveats: Across the CD4 and CD8 compartments, a small share of clonotypes was present in both. Post-booster repertoires contained most primary-vaccination clones again (roughly 96% CD4, around 89% CD8).

It was through 5'RACE template switching that TCR cDNA was made, with a universal primer site and UMIs added. Each CDR3 protein is one row after TCRdb ran MiXCR on the 5' RACE reads. This sample has about 550,000 distinct CDR3 sequences, with 15% to 20% found just once. This clonotype has a handful of counts. The antigen is unknown. The rearrangement links TRBV7-9 to TRBJ2-2, with no clear D. This receptor was taken from a man between 25 and 39 years old who received the YFV17D yellow fever vaccine. This material consisted of PBMCs, taken 15 days after the yellow fever booster vaccination. The CDR3 protein is CASSLNVAEPGELFF. The CDR3, as DNA: TGTGCCAGCAGCTTAAATGTCGCTGAGCCCGGGGAGCTGTTTTTT.